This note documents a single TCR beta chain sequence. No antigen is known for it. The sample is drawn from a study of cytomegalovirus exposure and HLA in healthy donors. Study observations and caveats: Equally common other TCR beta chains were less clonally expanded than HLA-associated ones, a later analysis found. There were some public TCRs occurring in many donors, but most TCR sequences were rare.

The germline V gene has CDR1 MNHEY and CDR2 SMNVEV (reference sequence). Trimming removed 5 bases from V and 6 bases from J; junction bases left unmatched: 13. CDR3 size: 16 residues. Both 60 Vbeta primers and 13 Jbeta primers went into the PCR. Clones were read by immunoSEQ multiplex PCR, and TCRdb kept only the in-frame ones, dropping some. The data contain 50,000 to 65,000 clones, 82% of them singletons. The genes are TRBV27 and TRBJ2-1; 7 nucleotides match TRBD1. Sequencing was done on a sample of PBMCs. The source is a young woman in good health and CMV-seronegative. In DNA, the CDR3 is TGTGCCAGCAGTCTTAGGACCCCAGGGGGAATCAATGAGCAGTTCTTC. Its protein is CASSLRTPGGINEQFF.